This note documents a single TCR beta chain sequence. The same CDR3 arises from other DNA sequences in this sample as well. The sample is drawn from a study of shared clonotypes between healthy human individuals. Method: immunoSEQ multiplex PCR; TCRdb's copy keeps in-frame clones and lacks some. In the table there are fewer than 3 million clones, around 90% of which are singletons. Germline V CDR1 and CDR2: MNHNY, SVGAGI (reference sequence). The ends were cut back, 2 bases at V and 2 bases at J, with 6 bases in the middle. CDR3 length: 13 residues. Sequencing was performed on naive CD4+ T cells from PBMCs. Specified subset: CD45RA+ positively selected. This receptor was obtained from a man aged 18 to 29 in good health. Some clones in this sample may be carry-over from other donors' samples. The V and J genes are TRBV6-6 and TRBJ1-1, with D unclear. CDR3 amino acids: CASSYNRNTEAFF. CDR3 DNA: TGTGCCAGCAGTTACAACAGAAACACTGAAGCTTTCTTT.